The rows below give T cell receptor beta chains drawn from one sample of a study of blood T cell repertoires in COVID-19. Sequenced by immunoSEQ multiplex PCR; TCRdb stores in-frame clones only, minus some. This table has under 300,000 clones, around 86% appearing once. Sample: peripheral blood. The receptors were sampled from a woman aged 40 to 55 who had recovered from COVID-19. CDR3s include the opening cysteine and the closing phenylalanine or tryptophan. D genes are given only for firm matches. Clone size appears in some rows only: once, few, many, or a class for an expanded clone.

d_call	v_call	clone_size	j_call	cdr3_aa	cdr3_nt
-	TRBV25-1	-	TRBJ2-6	CASGHGANVLTF	TGTGCCAGCGGGCATGGGGCCAACGTCCTGACTTTC
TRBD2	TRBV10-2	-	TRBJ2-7	CASKLAGAYEQYF	TGCGCCAGCAAGCTAGCGGGGGCCTACGAGCAGTACTTC
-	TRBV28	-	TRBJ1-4	CASRGGGGGEKLFF	TGTGCCAGCAGAGGGGGGGGCGGTGGGGAAAAACTGTTTTTT
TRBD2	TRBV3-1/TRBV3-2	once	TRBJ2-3	CASSLLALDTQYF	TGTGCCAGCAGCCTACTAGCGTTGGATACGCAGTATTTT
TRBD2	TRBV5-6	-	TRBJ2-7	CASSRKIAGGSLEQYF	TGTGCCAGCAGCAGAAAAATAGCGGGAGGCTCCCTGGAGCAGTACTTC
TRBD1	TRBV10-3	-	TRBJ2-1	CAISRTGGMDEQFF	TGTGCCATCAGTCGGACAGGGGGCATGGATGAGCAGTTCTTC
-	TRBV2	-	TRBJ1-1	CASSERSGVVTEAFF	TGTGCCAGCAGTGAACGGTCCGGGGTCGTCACTGAAGCTTTCTTT
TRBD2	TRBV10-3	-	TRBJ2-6	CAISEAGGRVLLGANVLTF	TGTGCCATCAGTGAAGCGGGCGGGAGGGTCCTACTGGGGGCCAACGTCCTGACTTTC
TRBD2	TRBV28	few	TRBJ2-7	CASELAGGMREQYF	TGTGCCAGCGAACTAGCGGGAGGGATGAGGGAGCAGTACTTC
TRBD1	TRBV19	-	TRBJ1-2	CASSNPPGQGNGYTF	TGTGCCAGTAGTAACCCCCCGGGACAGGGAAATGGCTACACCTTC
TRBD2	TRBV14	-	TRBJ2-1	CASSQDQRASGRPSYNEQFF	TGTGCCAGCAGCCAAGATCAGCGGGCTAGCGGGAGACCCTCCTACAATGAGCAGTTCTTC
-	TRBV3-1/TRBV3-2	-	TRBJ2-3	CASSPWTNTDTQYF	TGTGCCAGCAGCCCTTGGACAAACACAGATACGCAGTATTTT
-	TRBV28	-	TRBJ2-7	CASRPGHPSSYEQYF	TGTGCCAGCAGGCCTGGACACCCGAGCTCCTACGAGCAGTACTTC
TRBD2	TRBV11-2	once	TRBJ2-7	CASSLVGTSGAYEQYF	TGTGCCAGCAGCTTAGTTGGGACTAGCGGGGCCTACGAGCAGTACTTC
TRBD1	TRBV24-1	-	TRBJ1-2	CATSDRGQGGYGYTF	TGTGCCACCAGTGACCGCGGACAGGGGGGGTATGGCTACACCTTC
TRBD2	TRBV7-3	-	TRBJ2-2	CASRPRLATGELFF	TGTGCCAGCAGGCCAAGACTAGCGACCGGGGAGCTGTTTTTT
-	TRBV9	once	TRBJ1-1	CASSSGDTEAFF	TGTGCCAGCAGTTCAGGCGACACTGAAGCTTTCTTT
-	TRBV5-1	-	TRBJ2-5	CASSPQEQPLIRGTQYF	TGCGCCAGCAGCCCTCAGGAACAGCCTCTTATCAGGGGGACCCAGTACTTC
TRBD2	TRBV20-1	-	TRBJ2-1	CSASKILEAGRYNEQFF	TGCAGTGCTAGTAAGATATTAGAAGCGGGGCGCTACAATGAGCAGTTCTTC
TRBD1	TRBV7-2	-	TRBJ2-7	CASSPPWTGFSYEQYF	TGTGCCAGCAGCCCACCCTGGACAGGGTTCTCCTACGAGCAGTACTTC
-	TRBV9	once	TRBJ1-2	CASSVSPGDGYTF	TGTGCCAGCAGCGTATCCCCGGGTGATGGCTACACCTTC
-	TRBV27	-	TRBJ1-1	CASSYNGRAAFF	TGTGCCAGCAGTTATAACGGGCGGGCGGCTTTCTTT
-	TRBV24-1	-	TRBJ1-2	CATSGSGHYGYTF	TGTGCCACCAGTGGTTCAGGGCACTATGGCTACACCTTC
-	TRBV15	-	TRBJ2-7	CATAAGLIYEQYF	TGTGCCACCGCCGCGGGACTGATCTACGAGCAGTACTTC
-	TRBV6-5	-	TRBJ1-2	CASSFTGFRGYTF	TGTGCCAGCAGCTTCACAGGGTTCCGTGGCTACACCTTC
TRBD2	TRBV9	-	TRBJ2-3	CASSVRSGRADPDTQYF	TGTGCCAGCAGCGTAAGAAGCGGGAGGGCCGACCCAGATACGCAGTATTTT
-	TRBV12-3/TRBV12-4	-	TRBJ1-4	CASSSADEKLFF	TGTGCCAGCAGTTCGGCGGATGAAAAACTGTTTTTT
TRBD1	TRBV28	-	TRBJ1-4	CASSLPHRGGEKLFF	TGTGCCAGCAGTTTACCCCACAGGGGCGGTGAAAAACTGTTTTTT
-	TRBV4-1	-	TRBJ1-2	CASSQDPWQGTTNYGYTF	TGCGCCAGCAGCCAAGACCCCTGGCAGGGGACCACTAACTATGGCTACACCTTC
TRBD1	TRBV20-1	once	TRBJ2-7	CSASVRGSYEQYF	TGCAGTGCTAGTGTCAGGGGGAGCTACGAGCAGTACTTC
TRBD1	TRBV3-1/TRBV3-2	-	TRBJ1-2	CASSPRQGSGGYTF	TGTGCCAGCAGCCCTCGACAGGGCTCTGGAGGCTACACCTTC
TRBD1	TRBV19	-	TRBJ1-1	CASIQSGGFEAFF	TGTGCCAGTATCCAATCAGGGGGCTTTGAAGCTTTCTTT
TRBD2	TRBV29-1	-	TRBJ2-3	CSVEPRLAVNTQYF	TGCAGCGTTGAACCGCGCCTAGCGGTGAATACGCAGTATTTT
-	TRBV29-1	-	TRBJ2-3	CSVSQGGTDTQYF	TGCAGCGTTAGCCAGGGCGGCACAGATACGCAGTATTTT
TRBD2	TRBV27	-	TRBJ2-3	CASTSTSAYTDTQYF	TGTGCCAGCACCTCCACTAGCGCCTACACAGATACGCAGTATTTT
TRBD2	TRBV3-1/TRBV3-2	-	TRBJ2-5	CASSRQELAGETQYF	TGTGCCAGCAGCCGCCAGGAACTAGCGGGAGAGACCCAGTACTTC
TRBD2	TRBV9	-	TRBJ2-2	CASSVGPGLAGGYTGELFF	TGTGCCAGCAGCGTAGGTCCCGGACTAGCGGGAGGTTACACCGGGGAGCTGTTTTTT
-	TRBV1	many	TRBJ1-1	CTSSQDLWGRVMNTEAFF	TGCACCAGCAGCCAAGATCTTTGGGGCAGAGTCATGAACACTGAAGCTTTCTTT
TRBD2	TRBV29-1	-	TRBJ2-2	CSAGLAGYAGELFF	TGCAGCGCTGGACTAGCTGGGTACGCCGGGGAGCTGTTTTTT
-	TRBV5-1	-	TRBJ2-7	CASSSQGLEQYF	TGCGCCAGCAGCTCCCAGGGTCTGGAGCAGTACTTC
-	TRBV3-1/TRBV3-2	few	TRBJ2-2	CASSQNGGNTGELFF	TGTGCCAGCAGCCAAAACGGGGGGAACACCGGGGAGCTGTTTTTT
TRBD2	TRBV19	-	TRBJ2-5	CASSTPSGRWETQYF	TGTGCCAGTAGTACCCCTAGCGGGAGGTGGGAGACCCAGTACTTC
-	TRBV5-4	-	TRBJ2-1	CASSLADLDLINEQFF	TGTGCCAGCAGCTTGGCCGACCTGGACTTGATCAATGAGCAGTTCTTC
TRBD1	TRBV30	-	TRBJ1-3	CAWGQGAGNTIYF	TGTGCCTGGGGACAGGGGGCTGGAAACACCATATATTTT
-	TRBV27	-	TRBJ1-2	CASSQRQDYGYTF	TGTGCCAGCAGTCAGCGACAGGACTATGGCTACACCTTC
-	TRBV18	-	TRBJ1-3	CASSPLQAGNTIYF	TGTGCCAGCTCACCACTACAGGCTGGAAACACCATATATTTT
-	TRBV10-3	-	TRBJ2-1	CAISDQLLLEQFF	TGTGCCATCAGTGATCAATTACTGCTGGAGCAGTTCTTC
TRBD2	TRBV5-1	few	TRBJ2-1	CASSPNQLAYYNEQFF	TGCGCCAGCAGCCCAAACCAACTAGCGTACTACAATGAGCAGTTCTTC
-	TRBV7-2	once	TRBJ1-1	CASSLGQSQAFF	TGTGCCAGCAGCCTTGGACAGAGTCAAGCTTTCTTT